Each of the 32 T cell receptor beta chains below was sequenced from the same sample in a study of shared clonotypes between healthy human individuals. Data came from immunoSEQ multiplex PCR; TCRdb stores just in-frame clones and leaves some out. The data contain 2 million to 2.5 million clones, 85% to 95% of them singletons. The sequencing sample was made of naive CD4+ T cells from PBMCs. Subset described: CD45RA+ positively selected. These TCRs come from a man younger than 35 in good health. Some clones in this sample may be carry-over from other donors' samples.

This chain connects TRBV7-9 to TRBJ1-4; tentative D call: TRBD1 (6 bases). The CDR3 sequence is 16 residues long. Germline CDR1 reads SEHNR; CDR2 reads FQNEAQ (reference sequence). V was trimmed by 5 bases and J by 4 bases, leaving 17 bases between them. In nucleotides, the CDR3 is TGTGCCAGCAGCCGCACACAGGGAACGGGTAATGAAAAACTGTTTTTT. Amino acids: CASSRTQGTGNEKLFF.

The V gene is TRBV6-1, the J gene TRBJ2-3; D may correspond to TRBD1 or TRBD2 (5 bases each). The ends were cut back, 7 bases at V and 5 bases at J, with 13 bases in the middle. In germline, CDR1 is MNHNS, CDR2 SASEGT. The CDR3 is made up of 13 amino acids. The CDR3 region is CASTRDRVDTQYF. In nucleotides, the CDR3 is TGTGCCAGCACGAGGGACCGCGTAGATACGCAGTATTTT.

The DNA of the CDR3 is TGTGCCAGCACCTCCCCGGGACTAGCGACTAGCTCCTACAATGAGCAGTTCTTC. Translated, it gives CASTSPGLATSSYNEQFF. The genes are TRBV28 and TRBJ2-1; TRBD2 aligns across 10 bases. CDR3 length: 18 amino acids. Germline CDR1 MDHEN, CDR2 SYDVKM. The J segment lost 0 bases and the V segment lost 7 bases, leaving 12 bases of the junction unmatched.

The chain combines TRBV5-1 with TRBJ1-2; D ambiguous. V was pared by 6 bases and J by 4 bases, with 28 bases between. There are 18 residues in the CDR3. Germline CDR1 SGHRS, CDR2 YFSETQ. CDR3 region: CASTPTPTIPPSGYGYTF. The DNA for the CDR3 is TGCGCCAGCACCCCAACCCCCACAATCCCCCCTAGTGGCTATGGCTACACCTTC.

The J gene is TRBJ2-5, the V gene TRBV5-4, with D hard to call. The CDR3 is made up of 14 amino acids. CDR1 and CDR2 from the germline V gene are SGHNT and YYREEE (reference sequence). Deletions cut 0 bases from V and 3 bases from J, with 9 bases between. In nucleotides, the CDR3 is TGTGCCAGCAGCTTGGGAATGGGAAAAGAGACCCAGTACTTC. This encodes CASSLGMGKETQYF.

This clone was recorded once. The rearrangement uses TRBV6-1 and TRBJ2-1; D is unresolved. V was cut by 4 bases and J by 0 bases, with 13 bases left in between. This CDR3 contains 16 residues. The germline V gene encodes CDR1 MNHNS and CDR2 SASEGT. Here the CDR3 reads CASSAWADSSYNEQFF. The CDR3 DNA reads as TGTGCCAGCAGTGCCTGGGCGGATAGCTCCTACAATGAGCAGTTCTTC.

V usage is TRBV15 and J usage is TRBJ2-3, with a possible D match to TRBD1 (6 bases). The CDR3 runs to 15 residues. Germline CDR1 is LNHNV and CDR2 is YYDKDF (reference sequence). The V gene lost 3 bases and the J gene lost 0 bases, with 10 bases spanning the gap. CDR3 loop: CATSSRGFSTDTQYF. The CDR3 DNA reads as TGTGCCACCAGCAGCAGGGGATTTAGCACAGATACGCAGTATTTT.

This rearrangement joins TRBV2 to TRBJ2-4; no definite D call. Per germline, CDR1 SNHLY and CDR2 FYNNEI. V was cut by 6 bases and J by 0 bases, with 9 bases left in between. The CDR3 has 14 amino acids. The CDR3 here is CASSGSIAKNIQYF. CDR3 nucleotides: TGTGCCAGCAGCGGGTCTATAGCCAAAAACATTCAGTACTTC.

This clone was seen once. This chain connects TRBV5-1 to TRBJ2-7, with a weak D call TRBD2 (6 bases). V was cut by 4 bases and J by 3 bases, with 14 bases left in between. From germline, CDR1 is SGHRS and CDR2 YFSETQ. The CDR3 spans 14 residues. In DNA form, the CDR3 reads TGCGCCAGCAGCGTCGGGGGAGAGCTCTACGAGCAGTACTTC. Translating it yields CASSVGGELYEQYF.

V usage is TRBV5-1 and J usage is TRBJ2-7, with 10 bases aligning to TRBD2. CDR1 and CDR2 (germline): SGHRS, YFSETQ. The V and J ends lost 2 bases and 6 bases, in that order; junction bases with no gene match: 8. CDR3 length: 15 amino acids. The CDR3 is CASSLTAGGPFEQYF. CDR3 sequence (DNA): TGCGCCAGCAGCTTAACAGCGGGAGGGCCATTCGAGCAGTACTTC.

The CDR3 is CASTPGQGRTEAFF. In nucleotides, the CDR3 is TGTGCCAGCACACCGGGGCAGGGGCGAACTGAAGCTTTCTTT. The chain combines TRBV2 with TRBJ1-1, with D maybe TRBD1 (6 bases). Germline V gene data show CDR1 as SNHLY and CDR2 as FYNNEI. The CDR3 contains 14 residues. Trimming removed 7 bases at V and 5 bases at J, with 17 bases between.

This sequence joins TRBV27 and TRBJ2-2, with 10 nucleotides matching TRBD1. V was clipped by 6 bases and J by 2 bases; unmatched bases: 6. This CDR3 region has 16 residues. Germline V lookup: CDR1 MNHEY, CDR2 SMNVEV (reference sequence). CDR3 nucleotide sequence: TGTGCCAGCAGGGGACAGGGGCGTGGAAACACCGGGGAGCTGTTTTTT. The encoded protein is CASRGQGRGNTGELFF.

V usage is TRBV5-5 and J usage is TRBJ2-3, with a possible D match to TRBD1 (5 bases). The CDR3 consists of 15 residues. V was shortened by 1 base and J by 6 bases, with 15 bases between the two germline ends. Germline CDR1 is SGHKS and CDR2 is YYEKEE (reference sequence). The CDR3 reads CASSLTISAGDTQYF. In DNA, the CDR3 is TGTGCCAGCAGCTTGACGATAAGCGCAGGGGATACGCAGTATTTT.

The V gene is TRBV5-1, the J gene TRBJ2-7; 8 bases fit TRBD2. V was pared by 2 bases and J by 4 bases, with 2 bases of the junction left unmatched. Germline loops: CDR1 SGHRS, CDR2 YFSETQ. This CDR3 comprises 13 residues. The CDR3: CASSFGGRYEQYF. In DNA, the CDR3 is TGCGCCAGCAGCTTTGGCGGGAGGTACGAGCAGTACTTC. Based on the CDR3 plus reference TRBV5-1 and TRBJ2-7, the full variable domain is KAGVTQTPRYLIKTRGQQVTLSCSPISGHRSVSWYQQTPGQGLQFLFEYFSETQRNKGNFPGRFSGRQFSNSRSEMNVSTLELGDSALYLCASSFGGRYEQYFGPGTRLTVT.

The chain employs TRBV18 and TRBJ1-6; 8 nucleotides line up with TRBD1. V lost 5 bases to trimming and J lost 10 bases; unmatched junction nucleotides: 10. The CDR3 loop spans 15 amino acids. CDR1 is KGHSH, CDR2 LQKENI, per germline. Written as DNA, the CDR3 is TGTGCCAGCTCAGCGGACAGGGTGAGAGGGTCACCCCTCCACTTT. Translated: CASSADRVRGSPLHF.

The rearrangement joins TRBV5-4 to TRBJ1-2; 7 nucleotides line up with TRBD1. From germline, CDR1 is SGHNT and CDR2 YYREEE (reference sequence). The CDR3 length is 16 residues. The ends lost 1 base at V and 0 bases at J; junction bases unmatched: 6. Written as DNA, the CDR3 is TGTGCCAGCAGCTTGCCAGGGGGGGAGGCTAACTATGGCTACACCTTC. As protein: CASSLPGGEANYGYTF.

The rearrangement uses TRBV28 and TRBJ2-7; no clear D gene. The CDR3 loop spans 14 amino acids. Germline V gene lookup returns CDR1 MDHEN and CDR2 SYDVKM. V lost 5 bases, J lost 0 bases, and 11 bases lay in between. The CDR3 sequence: CASSRAGTSYEQYF. Written as DNA, the CDR3 is TGTGCCAGCAGTCGGGCCGGTACCTCCTACGAGCAGTACTTC. Full variable domain (remainder filled in from reference TRBV28 and TRBJ2-7): DVKVTQSSRYLVKRTGEKVFLECVQDMDHENMFWYRQDPGLGLRLIYFSYDVKMKEKGDIPEGYSVSREKKERFSLILESASTNQTSMYLCASSRAGTSYEQYFGPGTRLTVT.

The chain joins TRBV10-1 to TRBJ2-5, with 8 bases matching TRBD1. Germline-derived CDR1 and CDR2 are WNHNN and SYGVQD (reference sequence). V gave up 2 bases and J gave up 5 bases; unmatched junction bases: 7. CDR3 size: 15 residues. CDR3 residues: CASSEGQGPRETQYF. CDR3 nucleotide sequence: TGCGCCAGCAGTGAGGGACAGGGCCCCAGGGAGACCCAGTACTTC.

The chain couples TRBV15 to TRBJ2-2, with 7 bases aligning to TRBD1. The germline V gene encodes CDR1 LNHNV and CDR2 YYDKDF (reference sequence). CDR3 length: 14 residues. After removal of 9 bases from V and 6 bases from J, the junction contained 10 bases not matched to a gene. CDR3: CATGPRGRSGELFF. The CDR3 nucleotides read TGTGCCACTGGCCCCAGGGGGAGATCCGGGGAGCTGTTTTTT.

The genes are TRBV2 and TRBJ2-7; 9 bases align to TRBD2. This CDR3 has 15 residues. Per the germline V gene, CDR1 is SNHLY and CDR2 is FYNNEI. The V gene end was trimmed by 6 bases and the J gene end by 2 bases; junction bases not matched to a gene: 8. CDR3 DNA sequence: TGTGCCAGCAGGTTGCTAGCGGGACCTACCTACGAGCAGTACTTC. This sequence encodes CASRLLAGPTYEQYF.

This chain joins TRBV5-4 and TRBJ2-3; D gene ambiguous. This CDR3 spans 14 amino acids. V was trimmed by 2 bases and J by 0 bases, leaving 7 bases between them. From germline, CDR1 is SGHNT and CDR2 YYREEE (reference sequence). CDR3 in amino acids: CASSFLESTDTQYF. The CDR3 nucleotides are TGTGCCAGCAGCTTCCTTGAGAGCACAGATACGCAGTATTTT.

The rearrangement uses TRBV6-1 and TRBJ2-7, with 9 bases matching TRBD1. Trimming removed 1 base from V and 1 base from J; junction bases left unmatched: 2. The CDR3 totals 15 residues. CDR1 and CDR2 from the germline V gene are MNHNS and SASEGT. The CDR3: CASSEVGTGSYEQYF. DNA for the CDR3: TGTGCCAGCAGTGAAGTGGGGACAGGGTCCTACGAGCAGTACTTC.

The genes are TRBV7-9 and TRBJ2-6, with D unclear. This CDR3 is 13 amino acids long. Trimming cost V 8 bases and J 0 bases, with 5 bases left between them. Germline assignment: CDR1 SEHNR and CDR2 FQNEAQ (reference sequence). The DNA of the CDR3 is TGTGCCAGCGAAGCCTCTGGGGCCAACGTCCTGACTTTC. Amino acids: CASEASGANVLTF. Combining the CDR3 with reference TRBV7-9 and TRBJ2-6 gives the whole variable domain DTGVSQNPRHKITKRGQNVTFRCDPISEHNRLYWYRQTLGQGPEFLTYFQNEAQLEKSRLLSDRFSAERPKGSFSTLEIQRTEQGDSAMYLCASEASGANVLTFGAGSRLTVL.

V and J are TRBV5-4 and TRBJ1-2, with D uncertain. Germline CDR1 and CDR2: SGHNT and YYREEE (reference sequence). With 2 bases removed from V and 1 base from J, the gap between germline ends came to 12 bases. CDR3 size: 15 residues. Written as DNA, the CDR3 is TGTGCCAGCAGCTTTGGGTACAAGCATAACTATGGCTACACCTTC. Residues: CASSFGYKHNYGYTF.

The chain recombines TRBV7-3 with TRBJ2-5, with a tentative D call TRBD1 (5 bases). V lost 5 bases and J 3 bases, leaving 10 bases between the germline ends. The germline CDR1 and CDR2 sequences are SGHTA and FQGTGA. CDR3 length equals 13 residues. The CDR3 DNA is TGTGCCAGCAGCATACGCAGGGAAGAGACCCAGTACTTC. It translates to CASSIRREETQYF.

V and J are TRBV25-1 and TRBJ1-2, with 10 bases fitting TRBD1. V lost 4 bases to trimming and J lost 8 bases; unmatched junction nucleotides: 10. The CDR3 sequence is 15 residues long. Germline V gene lookup returns CDR1 MGHDK and CDR2 SYGVNS. In nucleotides, the CDR3 is TGTGCCAGCAGTGCACCGGGACAGGGGATTTCGGGCTACACCTTC. It codes for CASSAPGQGISGYTF.

This chain joins TRBV4-2 and TRBJ1-1; 9 nucleotides line up with TRBD1. Germline CDR1 is LGHNA and CDR2 is YNFKEQ. The CDR3 totals 14 residues. Trimming cost V 3 bases and J 3 bases; bases outside gene matches: 2. Here the CDR3 DNA reads TGTGCCAGCAGCCATAACAGGGGGCACACTGAAGCTTTCTTT. This gives the protein CASSHNRGHTEAFF.

The chain links TRBV7-2 to TRBJ2-5; D perhaps matches TRBD2 (6 bases). V lost 5 bases and J 4 bases, leaving 29 bases between the germline ends. The CDR3 covers 19 residues. Germline assignment: CDR1 SGHTA and CDR2 FQGNSA. The chain's CDR3 is CASSLTQRRAAGTRETQYF. As DNA, the CDR3 is TGTGCCAGCAGCCTTACCCAGCGGCGGGCAGCGGGCACGAGAGAGACCCAGTACTTC.

The chain joins TRBV7-8 to TRBJ2-4; 11 nucleotides line up with TRBD2. The CDR3 is 19 amino acids. V trimming: 1 base; J trimming: 7 bases; junction bases outside the gene matches: 15. CDR1 and CDR2 (germline): SGHVS, FQNEAQ. CDR3 coding DNA: TGTGCCAGCAGCTTAGGAGGGAAAACTAGCGGGGGAAGGAGGAACATTCAGTACTTC. It codes for CASSLGGKTSGGRRNIQYF.

The V call is TRBV20-1, the J call TRBJ2-3; no firm D call. The CDR3 spans 10 residues. With 6 bases removed from V and 4 bases from J, the gap between germline ends came to 5 bases. Germline values: CDR1 DFQATT, CDR2 SNEGSKA (reference sequence). The CDR3 DNA is TGCAGTGCCACCTCAGATACGCAGTATTTT. Its translation is CSATSDTQYF.

The chain has TRBV25-1 and TRBJ2-1; 11 bases fit TRBD1. Looked up from germline, CDR1 is MGHDK and CDR2 is SYGVNS. The ends lost 1 base at V and 4 bases at J; junction bases unmatched: 6. The CDR3 spans 17 residues. The CDR3 loop reads CASSEFRTGGWYNEQFF. CDR3 bases: TGTGCCAGCAGTGAATTTCGGACAGGGGGCTGGTACAATGAGCAGTTCTTC.

This clone was observed a few times. This chain joins TRBV2 and TRBJ1-1; tentatively, D is TRBD1 (5 bases). This CDR3 is built from 15 residues. V lost 4 bases and J lost 4, with 16 bases in between. The germline CDR1 and CDR2 sequences are SNHLY and FYNNEI. The DNA for the CDR3 is TGTGCCAGCAGTGGGTCAGGGACTGTGCCCACTGAAGCTTTCTTT. Its translation is CASSGSGTVPTEAFF.